This T cell receptor beta chain was observed in a study of early T cells in non-severe SARS-CoV-2 infection. TCRdb re-analysed the 5' RACE reads in MiXCR, keeping a single row per CDR3 protein. The sample includes approximately 65,000 distinct CDR3 sequences, about an eighth of them seen just once. Germline CDR1 and CDR2: DFQATT and SNEGSKA (reference sequence). V was clipped by 0 bases and J by 4 bases; unmatched bases: 11. This CDR3 spans 17 amino acids. This receptor was taken from an adult who was a healthcare worker with PCR-confirmed SARS-CoV-2 infection or an uninfected control (not recorded which). Input material: whole blood. The rearrangement joins TRBV20-1 to TRBJ1-5, with 8 bases identical to TRBD1. The CDR3 is CSARDNAFQGANQPQHF. CDR3 nucleotide sequence: TGCAGTGCTAGAGATAATGCTTTCCAGGGGGCAAATCAGCCCCAGCATTTT.